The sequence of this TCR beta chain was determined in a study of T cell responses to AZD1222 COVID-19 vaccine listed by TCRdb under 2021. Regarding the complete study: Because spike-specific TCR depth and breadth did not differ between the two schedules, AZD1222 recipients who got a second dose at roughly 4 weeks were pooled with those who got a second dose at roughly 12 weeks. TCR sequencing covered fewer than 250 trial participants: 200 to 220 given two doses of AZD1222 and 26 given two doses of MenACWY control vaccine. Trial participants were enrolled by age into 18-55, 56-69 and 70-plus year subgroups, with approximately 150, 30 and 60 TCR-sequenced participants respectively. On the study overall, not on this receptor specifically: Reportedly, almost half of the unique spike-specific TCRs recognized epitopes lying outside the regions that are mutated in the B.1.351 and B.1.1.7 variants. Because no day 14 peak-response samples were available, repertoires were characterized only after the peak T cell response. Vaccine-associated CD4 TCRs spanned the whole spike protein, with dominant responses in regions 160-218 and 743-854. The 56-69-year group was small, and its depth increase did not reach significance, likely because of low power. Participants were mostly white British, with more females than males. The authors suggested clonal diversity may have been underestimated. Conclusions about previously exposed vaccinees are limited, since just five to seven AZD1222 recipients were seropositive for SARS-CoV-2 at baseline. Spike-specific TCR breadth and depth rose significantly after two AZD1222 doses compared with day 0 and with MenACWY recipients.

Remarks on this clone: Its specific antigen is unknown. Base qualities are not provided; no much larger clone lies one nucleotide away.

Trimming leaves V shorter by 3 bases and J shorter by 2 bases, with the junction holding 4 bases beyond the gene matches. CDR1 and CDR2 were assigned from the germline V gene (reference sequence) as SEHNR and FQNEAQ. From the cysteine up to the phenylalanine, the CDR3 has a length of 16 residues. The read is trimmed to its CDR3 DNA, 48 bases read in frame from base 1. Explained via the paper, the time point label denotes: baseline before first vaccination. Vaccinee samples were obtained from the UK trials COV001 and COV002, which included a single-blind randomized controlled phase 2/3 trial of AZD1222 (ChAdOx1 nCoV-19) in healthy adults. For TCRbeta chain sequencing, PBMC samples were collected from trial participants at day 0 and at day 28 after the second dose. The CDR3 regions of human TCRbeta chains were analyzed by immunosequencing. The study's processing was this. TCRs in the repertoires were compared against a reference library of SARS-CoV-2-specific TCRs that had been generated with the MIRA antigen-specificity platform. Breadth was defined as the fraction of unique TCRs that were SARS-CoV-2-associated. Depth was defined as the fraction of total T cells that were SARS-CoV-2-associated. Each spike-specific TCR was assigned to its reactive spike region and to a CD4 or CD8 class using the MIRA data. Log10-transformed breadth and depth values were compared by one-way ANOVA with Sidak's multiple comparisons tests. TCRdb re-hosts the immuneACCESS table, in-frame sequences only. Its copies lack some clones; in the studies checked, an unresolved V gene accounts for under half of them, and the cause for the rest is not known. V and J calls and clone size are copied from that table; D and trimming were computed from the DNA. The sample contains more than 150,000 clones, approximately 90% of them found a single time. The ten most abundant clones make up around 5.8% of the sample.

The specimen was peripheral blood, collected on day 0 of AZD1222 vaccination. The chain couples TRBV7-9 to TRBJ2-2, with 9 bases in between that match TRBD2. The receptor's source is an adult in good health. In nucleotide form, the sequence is TGTGCCAGCAGCTTCGGCGGGAGGGCCAACACCGGGGAGCTGTTTTTT. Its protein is CASSFGGRANTGELFF.